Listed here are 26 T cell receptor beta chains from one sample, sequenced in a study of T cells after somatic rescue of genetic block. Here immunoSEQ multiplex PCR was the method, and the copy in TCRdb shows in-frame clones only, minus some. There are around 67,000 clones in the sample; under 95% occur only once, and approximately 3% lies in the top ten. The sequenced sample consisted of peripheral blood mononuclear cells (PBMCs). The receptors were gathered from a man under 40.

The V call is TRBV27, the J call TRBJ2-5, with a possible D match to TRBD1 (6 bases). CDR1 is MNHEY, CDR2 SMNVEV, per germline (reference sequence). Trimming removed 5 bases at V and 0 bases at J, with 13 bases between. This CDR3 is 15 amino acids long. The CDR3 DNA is TGTGCCAGCAGTGAGCAAGGACAGCACCAAGAGACCCAGTACTTC. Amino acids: CASSEQGQHQETQYF.

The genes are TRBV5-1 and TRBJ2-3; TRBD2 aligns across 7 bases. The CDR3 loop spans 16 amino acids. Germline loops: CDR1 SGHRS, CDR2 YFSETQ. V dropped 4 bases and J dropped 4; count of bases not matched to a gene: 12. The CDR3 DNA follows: TGCGCCAGCAGCATCGTAGCGGGTAGGCGCGCAGATACGCAGTATTTT. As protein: CASSIVAGRRADTQYF.

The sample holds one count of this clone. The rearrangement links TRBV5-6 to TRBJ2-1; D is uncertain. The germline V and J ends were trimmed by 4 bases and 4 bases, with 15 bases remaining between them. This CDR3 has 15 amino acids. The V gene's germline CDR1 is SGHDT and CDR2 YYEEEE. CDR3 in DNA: TGTGCCAGCAGCGAAACGCTACAGCCTTACAATGAGCAGTTCTTC. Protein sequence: CASSETLQPYNEQFF.

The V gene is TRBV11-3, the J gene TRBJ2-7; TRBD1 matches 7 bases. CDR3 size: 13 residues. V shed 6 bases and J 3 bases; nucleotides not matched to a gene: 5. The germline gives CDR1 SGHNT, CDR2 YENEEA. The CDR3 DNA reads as TGTGCCAGCAGGCTAGGGGGCTTCTACGAGCAGTACTTC. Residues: CASRLGGFYEQYF.

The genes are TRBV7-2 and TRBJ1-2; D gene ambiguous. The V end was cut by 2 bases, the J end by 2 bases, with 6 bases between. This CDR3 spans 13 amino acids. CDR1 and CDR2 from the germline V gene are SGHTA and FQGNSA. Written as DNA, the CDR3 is TGTGCCAGCAGCTTATCCGCAAACTATGGCTACACCTTC. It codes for CASSLSANYGYTF.

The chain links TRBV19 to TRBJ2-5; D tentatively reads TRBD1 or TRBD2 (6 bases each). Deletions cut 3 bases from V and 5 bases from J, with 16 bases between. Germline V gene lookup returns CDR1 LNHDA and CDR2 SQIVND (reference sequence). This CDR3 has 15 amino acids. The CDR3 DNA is TGTGCCAGTAGTATGGGGGGCCGAACGGTGGAGACCCAGTACTTC. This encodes CASSMGGRTVETQYF.

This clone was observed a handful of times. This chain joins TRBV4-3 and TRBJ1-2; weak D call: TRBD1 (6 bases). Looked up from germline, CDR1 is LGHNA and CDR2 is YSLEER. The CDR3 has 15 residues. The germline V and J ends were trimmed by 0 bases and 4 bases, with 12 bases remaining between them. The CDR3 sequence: CASSQDAGAFYGYTF. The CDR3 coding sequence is TGCGCCAGCAGCCAAGATGCAGGGGCCTTCTATGGCTACACCTTC.

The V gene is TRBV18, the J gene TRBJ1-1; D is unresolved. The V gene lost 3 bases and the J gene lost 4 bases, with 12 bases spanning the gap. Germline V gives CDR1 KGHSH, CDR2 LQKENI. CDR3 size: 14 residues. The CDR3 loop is CASSPRAQGTEAFF. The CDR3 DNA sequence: TGTGCCAGCTCACCTCGGGCCCAAGGCACTGAAGCTTTCTTT.

Written as DNA, the CDR3 is TGTGCCAGCAGCTGGGAAAGGGACCAACCCCAAGAGACCCAGTACTTC. Its protein product is CASSWERDQPQETQYF. The gene calls are TRBV2 and TRBJ2-5, with D perhaps being TRBD1 or TRBD2 (5 bases each). CDR1 and CDR2 (germline): SNHLY, FYNNEI. V was cut by 6 bases and J by 1 base, with 18 bases left in between. This CDR3 region has 16 residues.

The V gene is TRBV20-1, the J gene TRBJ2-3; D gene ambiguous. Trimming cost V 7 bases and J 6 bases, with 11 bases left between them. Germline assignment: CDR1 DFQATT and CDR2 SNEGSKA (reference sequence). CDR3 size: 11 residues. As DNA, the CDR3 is TGCAGTGTTCCGTTAGGGGATACGCAGTATTTT. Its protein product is CSVPLGDTQYF.

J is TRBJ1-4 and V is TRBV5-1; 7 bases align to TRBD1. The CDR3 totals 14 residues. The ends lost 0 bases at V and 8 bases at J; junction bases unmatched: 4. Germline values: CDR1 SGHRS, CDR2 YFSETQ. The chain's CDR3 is CASSLGQGWEKLFF. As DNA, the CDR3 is TGCGCCAGCAGCTTGGGACAGGGTTGGGAAAAACTGTTTTTT.

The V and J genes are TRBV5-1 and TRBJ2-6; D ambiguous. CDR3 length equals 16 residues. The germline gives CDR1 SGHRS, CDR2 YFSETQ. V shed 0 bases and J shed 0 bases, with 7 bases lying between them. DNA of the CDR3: TGCGCCAGCAGCTTGGGGTCGAGCTCTGGGGCCAACGTCCTGACTTTC. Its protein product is CASSLGSSSGANVLTF.

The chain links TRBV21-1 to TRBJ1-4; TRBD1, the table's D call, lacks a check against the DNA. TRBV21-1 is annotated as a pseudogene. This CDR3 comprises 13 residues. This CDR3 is CASRGGGGEKLFF. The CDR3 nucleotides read TGTGCCAGCAGAGGGGGCGGCGGTGAAAAACTGTTTTTT.

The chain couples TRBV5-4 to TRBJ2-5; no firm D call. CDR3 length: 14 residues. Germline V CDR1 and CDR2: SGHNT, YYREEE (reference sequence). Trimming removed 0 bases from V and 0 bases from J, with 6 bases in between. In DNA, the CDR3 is TGTGCCAGCAGCTTGGACAGCGACCAAGAGACCCAGTACTTC. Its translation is CASSLDSDQETQYF.

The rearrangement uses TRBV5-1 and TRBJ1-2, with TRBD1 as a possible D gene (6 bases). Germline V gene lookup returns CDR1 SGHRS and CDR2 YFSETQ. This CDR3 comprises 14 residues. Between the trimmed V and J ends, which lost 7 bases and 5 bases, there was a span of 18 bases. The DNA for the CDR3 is TGCGCCAGCCAACGGCGGGGGGGCCCTTATGGCTACACCTTC. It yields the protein CASQRRGGPYGYTF. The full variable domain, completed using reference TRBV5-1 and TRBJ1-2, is KAGVTQTPRYLIKTRGQQVTLSCSPISGHRSVSWYQQTPGQGLQFLFEYFSETQRNKGNFPGRFSGRQFSNSRSEMNVSTLELGDSALYLCASQRRGGPYGYTFGSGTRLTVV.

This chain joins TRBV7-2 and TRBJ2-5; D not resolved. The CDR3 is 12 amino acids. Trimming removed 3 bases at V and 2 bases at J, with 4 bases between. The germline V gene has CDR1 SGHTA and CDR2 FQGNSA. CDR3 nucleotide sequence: TGTGCCAGCAGCTTGGGGCAAGAGACCCAGTACTTC. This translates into CASSLGQETQYF.

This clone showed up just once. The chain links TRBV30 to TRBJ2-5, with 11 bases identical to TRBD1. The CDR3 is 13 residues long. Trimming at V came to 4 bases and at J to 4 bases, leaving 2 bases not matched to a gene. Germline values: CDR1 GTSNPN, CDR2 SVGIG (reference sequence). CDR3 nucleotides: TGTGCCTGGAAAGGGACAGGGGGAGAGACCCAGTACTTC. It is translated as CAWKGTGGETQYF.

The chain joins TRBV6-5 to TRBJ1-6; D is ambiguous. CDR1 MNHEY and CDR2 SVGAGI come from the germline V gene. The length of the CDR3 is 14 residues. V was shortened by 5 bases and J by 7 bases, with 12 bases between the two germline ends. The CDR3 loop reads CASSLGRLNSPLHF. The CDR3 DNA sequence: TGTGCCAGCAGTCTCGGACGGCTAAATTCACCCCTCCACTTT.

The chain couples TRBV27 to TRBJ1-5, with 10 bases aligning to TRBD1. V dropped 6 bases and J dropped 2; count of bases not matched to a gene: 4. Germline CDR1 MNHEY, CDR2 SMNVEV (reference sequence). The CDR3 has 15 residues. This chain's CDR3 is CASRDRGRGNQPQHF. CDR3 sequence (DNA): TGTGCCAGCAGAGACAGGGGGCGCGGCAATCAGCCCCAGCATTTT.

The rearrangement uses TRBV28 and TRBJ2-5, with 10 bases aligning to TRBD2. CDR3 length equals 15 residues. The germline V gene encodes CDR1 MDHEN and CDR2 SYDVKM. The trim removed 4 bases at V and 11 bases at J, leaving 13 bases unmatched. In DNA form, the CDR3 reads TGTGCCAGCAGTTATGCCCCCGGGACTAGCGTTTATCAGTACTTC. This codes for CASSYAPGTSVYQYF.

CDR3 sequence (DNA): TGTGCCAGCAGCGTAGTTAATAGCGGCACAGATACGCAGTATTTT. Protein sequence: CASSVVNSGTDTQYF. V and J are TRBV9 and TRBJ2-3; the D gene is possibly TRBD2 (5 bases). From germline, CDR1 is SGDLS and CDR2 YYNGEE. The CDR3 consists of 15 residues. V was cut by 0 bases and J by 1 base, with 9 bases left in between. The full variable domain, with the rest looked up from reference TRBV9 and TRBJ2-3, is DSGVTQTPKHLITATGQRVTLRCSPRSGDLSVYWYQQSLDQGLQFLIQYYNGEERAKGNILERFSAQQFPDLHSELNLSSLELGDSALYFCASSVVNSGTDTQYFGPGTRLTVL.

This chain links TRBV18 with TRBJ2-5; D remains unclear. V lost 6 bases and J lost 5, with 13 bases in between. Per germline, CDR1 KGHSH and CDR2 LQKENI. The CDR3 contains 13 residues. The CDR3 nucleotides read TGTGCCAGCTCCCGCGCTGGGAAGGAGACCCAGTACTTC. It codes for CASSRAGKETQYF.

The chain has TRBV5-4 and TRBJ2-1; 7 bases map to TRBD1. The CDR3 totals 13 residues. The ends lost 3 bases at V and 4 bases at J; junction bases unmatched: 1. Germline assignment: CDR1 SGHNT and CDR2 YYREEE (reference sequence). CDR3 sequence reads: CASSWDSYNEQFF. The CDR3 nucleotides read TGTGCCAGCAGCTGGGACAGTTACAATGAGCAGTTCTTC.

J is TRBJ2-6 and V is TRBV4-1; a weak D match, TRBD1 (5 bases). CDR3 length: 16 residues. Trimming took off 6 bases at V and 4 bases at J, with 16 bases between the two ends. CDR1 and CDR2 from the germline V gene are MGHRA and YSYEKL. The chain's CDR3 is CASRPNTGSGANVLTF. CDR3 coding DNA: TGCGCCAGCAGACCAAATACAGGCAGCGGGGCCAACGTCCTGACTTTC.

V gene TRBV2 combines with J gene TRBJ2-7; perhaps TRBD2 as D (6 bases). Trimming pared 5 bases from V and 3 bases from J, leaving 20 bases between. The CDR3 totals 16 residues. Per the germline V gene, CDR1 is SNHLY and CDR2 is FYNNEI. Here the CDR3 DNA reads TGTGCCAGCAGTCCCTACCCAAGGGGAGGCCTCTACGAGCAGTACTTC. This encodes CASSPYPRGGLYEQYF.

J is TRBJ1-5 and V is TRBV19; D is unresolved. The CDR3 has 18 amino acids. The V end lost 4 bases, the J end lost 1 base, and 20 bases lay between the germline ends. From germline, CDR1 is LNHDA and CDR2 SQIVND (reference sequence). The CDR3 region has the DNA TGTGCCAGTAGTAGTGACGCGGAGGAAACGGAAAGCAATCAGCCCCAGCATTTT. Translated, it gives CASSSDAEETESNQPQHF.